In its sample, the clone carrying this T cell receptor (beta chain) was seen a few times. The antigen is not known. Libraries for TCR beta were made by quantitative 5'-RACE with molecular barcodes. A single record per CDR3 protein comes from TCRdb applying MiXCR to the 5' RACE reads. This table has about 330,000 distinct CDR3 sequences, roughly 8% appearing once. The V gene end was trimmed by 1 base and the J gene end by 7 bases; junction bases not matched to a gene: 12. Germline CDR1 reads LGHDT; CDR2 reads YNNKEL (reference sequence). The CDR3 spans 18 residues. The sample comes from a study of CD8 T cells in ankylosing spondylitis. Notes on the study in general: Peripheral blood held disease-linked clones only at relatively low frequency, and these were CD8+. Disease-linked clones reportedly showed significant enrichment in matched ankylosing spondylitis synovial fluid. Among TCR beta sequences, a motif of roughly 8 highly homologous variants appeared characteristic of ankylosing spondylitis blood.

This TCR was sampled from a male donor with ankylosing spondylitis. Sequences were obtained from blood, either unsorted or a sorted T cell fraction (not recorded which). The rearrangement joins TRBV3-1 to TRBJ2-7; TRBD2 matches at 14 bases. CDR3 nucleotide sequence: TGTGCCAGCAGCCAAGCCGGGACTAGCGGGAGCTCCTCGCGGGAGCAGTACTTC. This gives the protein CASSQAGTSGSSSREQYF.